The clone carrying this T cell receptor (beta chain) showed up just once. The antigen is undetermined. An end of the junction differs from the germline gene, which may be a read error. This table comes from immunoSEQ multiplex PCR, and its TCRdb copy is limited to in-frame clones, with some not included. The table has under 200,000 clones, about 90% seen once. These data are taken from a study of cytomegalovirus exposure and HLA in healthy donors. Study information: Per a later analysis, the approximately 700 first-cohort and 120 or so validation repertoires shared one platform.

Whole-study results and caveats: 164 TCR beta chains were listed as cytomegalovirus-associated. Accounts indicate the classifier identified cytomegalovirus status with strong specificity and sensitivity. In the 120 or so validation repertoires, approximately 94% of cluster scores exceeded 0, per a later analysis.

The CDR3 extends over 11 amino acids. Per the germline V gene, CDR1 is GTSNPN and CDR2 is SVGIG (reference sequence). This chain connects TRBV30 to TRBJ2-1, with 7 nucleotides matching TRBD1. Sequencing was done on a sample of PBMCs. The origin of this receptor is a man aged 18 to 29 in good health and CMV-seropositive. The CDR3 nucleotides read TGTGCCTGGTCTGACACCGGGACAGAACTCTTC. This encodes CAWSDTGTELF.